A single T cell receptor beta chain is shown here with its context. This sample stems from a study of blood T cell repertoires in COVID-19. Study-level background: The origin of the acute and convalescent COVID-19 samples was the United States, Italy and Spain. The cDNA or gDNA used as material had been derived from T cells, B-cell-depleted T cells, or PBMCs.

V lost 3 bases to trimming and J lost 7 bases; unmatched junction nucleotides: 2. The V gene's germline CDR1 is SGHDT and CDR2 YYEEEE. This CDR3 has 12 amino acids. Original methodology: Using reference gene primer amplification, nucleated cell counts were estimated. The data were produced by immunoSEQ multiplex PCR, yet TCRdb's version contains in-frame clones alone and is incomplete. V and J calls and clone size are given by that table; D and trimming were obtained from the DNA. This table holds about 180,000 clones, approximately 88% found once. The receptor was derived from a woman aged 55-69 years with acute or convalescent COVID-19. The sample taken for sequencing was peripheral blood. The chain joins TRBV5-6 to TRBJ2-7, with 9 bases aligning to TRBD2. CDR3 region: CASSYLAGEQYF. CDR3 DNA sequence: TGTGCCAGCAGCTACCTAGCGGGGGAGCAGTACTTC.